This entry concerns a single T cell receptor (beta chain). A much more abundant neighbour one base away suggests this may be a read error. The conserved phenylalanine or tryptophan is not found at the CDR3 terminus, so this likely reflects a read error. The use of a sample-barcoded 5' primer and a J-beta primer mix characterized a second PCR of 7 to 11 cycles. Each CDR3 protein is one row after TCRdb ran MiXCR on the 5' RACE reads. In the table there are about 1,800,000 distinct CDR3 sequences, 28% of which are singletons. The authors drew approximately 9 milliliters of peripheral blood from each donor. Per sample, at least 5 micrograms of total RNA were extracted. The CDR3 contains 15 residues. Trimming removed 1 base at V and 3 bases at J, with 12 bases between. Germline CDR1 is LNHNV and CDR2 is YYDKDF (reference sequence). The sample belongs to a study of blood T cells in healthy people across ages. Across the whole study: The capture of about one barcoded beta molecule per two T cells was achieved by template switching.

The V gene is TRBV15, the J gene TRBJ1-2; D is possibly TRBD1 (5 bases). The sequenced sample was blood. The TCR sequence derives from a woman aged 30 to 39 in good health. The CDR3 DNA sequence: TGTGCCACCAGCAGAGCAGGGCCGGGGGACTATGGCTACACCATC. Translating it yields CATSRAGPGDYGYTI.